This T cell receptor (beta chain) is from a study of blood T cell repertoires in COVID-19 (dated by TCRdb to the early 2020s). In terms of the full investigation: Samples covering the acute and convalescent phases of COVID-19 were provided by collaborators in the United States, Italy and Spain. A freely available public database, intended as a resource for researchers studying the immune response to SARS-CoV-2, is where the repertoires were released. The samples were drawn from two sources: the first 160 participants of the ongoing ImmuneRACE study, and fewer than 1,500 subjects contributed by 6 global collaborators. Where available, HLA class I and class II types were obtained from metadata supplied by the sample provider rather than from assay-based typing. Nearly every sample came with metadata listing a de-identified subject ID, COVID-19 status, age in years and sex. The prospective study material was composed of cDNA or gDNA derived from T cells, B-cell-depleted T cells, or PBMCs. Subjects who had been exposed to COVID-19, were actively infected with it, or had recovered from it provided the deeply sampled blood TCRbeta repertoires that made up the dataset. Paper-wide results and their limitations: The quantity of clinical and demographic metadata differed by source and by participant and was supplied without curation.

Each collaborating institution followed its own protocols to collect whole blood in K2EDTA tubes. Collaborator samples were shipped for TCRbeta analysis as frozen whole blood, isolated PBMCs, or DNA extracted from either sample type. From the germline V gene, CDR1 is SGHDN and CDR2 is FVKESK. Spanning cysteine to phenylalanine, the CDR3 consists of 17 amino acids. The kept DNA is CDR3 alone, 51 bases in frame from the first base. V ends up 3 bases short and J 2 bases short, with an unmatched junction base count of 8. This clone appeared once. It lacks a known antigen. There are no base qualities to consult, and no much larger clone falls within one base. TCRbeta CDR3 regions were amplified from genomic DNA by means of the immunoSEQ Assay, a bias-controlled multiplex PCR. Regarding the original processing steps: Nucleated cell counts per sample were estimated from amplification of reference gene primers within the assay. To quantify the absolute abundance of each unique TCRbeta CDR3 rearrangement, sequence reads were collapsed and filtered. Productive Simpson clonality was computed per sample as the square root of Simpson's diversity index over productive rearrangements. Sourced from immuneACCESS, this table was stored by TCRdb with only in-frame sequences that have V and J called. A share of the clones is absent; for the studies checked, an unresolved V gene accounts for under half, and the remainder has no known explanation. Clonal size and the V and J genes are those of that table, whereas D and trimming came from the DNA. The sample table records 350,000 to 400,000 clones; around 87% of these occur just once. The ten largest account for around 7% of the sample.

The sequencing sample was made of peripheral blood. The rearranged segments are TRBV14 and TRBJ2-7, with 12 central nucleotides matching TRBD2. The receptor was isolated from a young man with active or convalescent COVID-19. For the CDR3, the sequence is CASSQWTSGMAAYEQYF. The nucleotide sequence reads TGTGCCAGCAGCCAGTGGACTAGCGGGATGGCCGCCTACGAGCAGTACTTC. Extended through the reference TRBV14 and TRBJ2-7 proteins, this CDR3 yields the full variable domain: EAGVTQFPSHSVIEKGQTVTLRCDPISGHDNLYWYRRVMGKEIKFLLHFVKESKQDESGMPNNRFLAERTGGTYSTLKVQPAELEDSGVYFCASSQWTSGMAAYEQYFGPGTRLTVT.